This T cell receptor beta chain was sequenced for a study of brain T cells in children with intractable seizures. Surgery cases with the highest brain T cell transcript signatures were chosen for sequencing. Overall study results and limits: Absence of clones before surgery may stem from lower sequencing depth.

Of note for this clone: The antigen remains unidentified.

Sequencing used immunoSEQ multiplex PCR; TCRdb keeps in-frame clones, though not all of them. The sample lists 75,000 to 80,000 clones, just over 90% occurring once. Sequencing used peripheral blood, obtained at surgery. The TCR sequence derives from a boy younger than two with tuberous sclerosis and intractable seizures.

The CDR3 sequence: CASSPGTGGLNEQYF. The CDR3 nucleotides read TGTGCCAGCAGTCCCGGGACAGGGGGCTTAAACGAGCAGTACTTC. This chain connects TRBV6-6 to TRBJ2-7; 12 bases agree with TRBD1. Germline trimming cut 5 bases from V and 5 bases from J; bases unmatched to any gene: 7. In germline, CDR1 is MNHNY, CDR2 SVGAGI (reference sequence). This CDR3 spans 15 amino acids.